This is a list of T cell receptor beta chains from one sample in a study of OX40 agonist ivuxolimab in advanced cancers. Profiled with immunoSEQ multiplex PCR; TCRdb holds only in-frame clones, not every one. The repertoire holds about 65,000 clones, with approximately 89% as singletons. Sequencing used CD4+ or CD8+ T cells sorted from blood, obtained in a trial of the OX40 agonist ivuxolimab. These receptors originate from an adult with an advanced solid tumor such as melanoma, head and neck, liver or kidney cancer. Each CDR3 is given with its conserved first and last residue. A D gene is named only where the DNA matches it firmly. Only some rows state a clone size, as once, few, many or a class for expanded clones.

size: NA; J: TRBJ1-1; V: TRBV14; D: NA; CDR3: CASSQETANTEAFF; DNA: TGTGCCAGCAGCCAAGAGACAGCGAACACTGAAGCTTTCTTT
size: NA; J: TRBJ2-6; V: TRBV25-1; D: NA; CDR3: CASRAAGANVLTF; DNA: TGTGCCAGCAGAGCGGCTGGGGCCAACGTCCTGACTTTC
size: NA; J: TRBJ2-1; V: TRBV19; D: TRBD1; CDR3: CASTNHGLGTGQGWNEQFF; DNA: TGTGCCAGTACCAACCACGGCCTTGGGACGGGACAGGGGTGGAATGAGCAGTTCTTC
size: NA; J: TRBJ2-7; V: TRBV6-1; D: NA; CDR3: CASSEFGGLSYEQYF; DNA: TGTGCCAGCAGCGAATTCGGGGGTTTATCCTACGAGCAGTACTTC
size: NA; J: TRBJ1-1; V: TRBV5-1; D: TRBD1; CDR3: CASSLGTGRVTEAFF; DNA: TGCGCCAGCAGCTTGGGGACAGGTAGGGTCACTGAAGCTTTCTTT
size: NA; J: TRBJ1-6; V: TRBV11-3; D: NA; CDR3: CASSLGGPPRGFNF; DNA: TGTGCCAGCAGCTTAGGTGGTCCCCCGAGGGGTTTTAACTTT
size: NA; J: TRBJ1-3; V: TRBV19; D: NA; CDR3: CASNYGGISGNTIYF; DNA: TGTGCCAGTAATTATGGAGGAATTTCGGGAAACACCATATATTTT
size: NA; J: TRBJ1-2; V: TRBV4-2; D: NA; CDR3: CASSTPANYGYTF; DNA: TGTGCCAGCAGCACCCCAGCCAACTATGGCTACACCTTC
size: NA; J: TRBJ2-5; V: TRBV5-1; D: NA; CDR3: CASSLGGAETQYF; DNA: TGCGCCAGCAGCTTGGGGGGAGCGGAGACCCAGTACTTC
size: NA; J: TRBJ2-7; V: TRBV7-9; D: NA; CDR3: CASSVDRREYEQYF; DNA: TGTGCCAGCAGCGTCGACAGGCGAGAATACGAGCAGTACTTC
size: NA; J: TRBJ2-1; V: TRBV10-3; D: TRBD1; CDR3: CAITGDSRNEQFF; DNA: TGTGCCATCACCGGGGACAGCCGCAATGAGCAGTTCTTC
size: once; J: TRBJ2-2; V: TRBV5-1; D: TRBD1; CDR3: CASKWTGNTGELFF; DNA: TGCGCCAGCAAGTGGACAGGGAACACCGGGGAGCTGTTTTTT
size: NA; J: TRBJ1-5; V: TRBV19; D: NA; CDR3: CASSRPNQPQHF; DNA: TGTGCCAGTAGTAGGCCAAATCAGCCCCAGCATTTT
size: NA; J: TRBJ2-7; V: TRBV6-6; D: TRBD1; CDR3: CASSYSIRGLEEQYF; DNA: TGTGCCAGCAGTTACTCGATCAGGGGGCTCGAGGAGCAGTACTTC
size: NA; J: TRBJ2-1; V: TRBV11-1; D: TRBD1; CDR3: CASSPTGGNEQFF; DNA: TGTGCCAGCAGCCCGACAGGGGGGAATGAGCAGTTCTTC
size: NA; J: TRBJ2-6; V: TRBV19; D: NA; CDR3: CASSIESSGANVLTF; DNA: TGTGCCAGTAGTATCGAGTCCTCTGGGGCCAACGTCCTGACTTTC
size: NA; J: TRBJ1-2; V: TRBV4-1; D: NA; CDR3: CASFAVGGYTF; DNA: TGCGCCAGCTTTGCCGTGGGCGGCTACACCTTC
size: NA; J: TRBJ2-5; V: TRBV15; D: NA; CDR3: CATSSAGSQETQYF; DNA: TGTGCCACCAGCTCAGCAGGGAGCCAAGAGACCCAGTACTTC
size: once; J: TRBJ1-1; V: TRBV19; D: NA; CDR3: CASSPIPGAQRDTEAFF; DNA: TGTGCCAGTAGTCCAATTCCCGGGGCCCAACGGGACACTGAAGCTTTCTTT
size: NA; J: TRBJ1-5; V: TRBV18; D: NA; CDR3: CASSLNAGGLESNQPQHF; DNA: TGTGCCAGCTCACTCAATGCGGGGGGGCTTGAGAGCAATCAGCCCCAGCATTTT
size: NA; J: TRBJ2-5; V: TRBV4-1; D: NA; CDR3: CASSQRPIRREETQYF; DNA: TGCGCCAGCAGCCAAAGGCCCATTCGGAGGGAAGAGACCCAGTACTTC
size: NA; J: TRBJ2-7; V: TRBV6-6; D: TRBD2; CDR3: CASSYTGLAPYEQYF; DNA: TGTGCCAGCAGTTACACTGGACTAGCTCCGTACGAGCAGTACTTC
size: NA; J: TRBJ2-7; V: TRBV27; D: NA; CDR3: CASRWTAASSYEQYF; DNA: TGTGCCAGCAGGTGGACAGCAGCGAGCTCCTACGAGCAGTACTTC